The 32 T cell receptor beta chains listed next were all sequenced from one sample in a study of blood T cell repertoires in COVID-19. Assay used: immunoSEQ multiplex PCR; TCRdb lists only in-frame clones, some missing. The table records 340,000 or so clones, around 85% of them present only once. The sequenced material came from PBMCs or T cells enriched from blood (not recorded which). The source of these receptors is a woman in her thirties or forties with acute COVID-19.

V is TRBV28 and J is TRBJ1-4; TRBD1 might be the D (6 bases). This CDR3 region has 17 residues. Germline V gene lookup returns CDR1 MDHEN and CDR2 SYDVKM. The V and J ends lost 10 bases and 8 bases respectively, with 29 bases between them. CDR3 amino acids: CATNPHPPGTYAEKLFF. For the CDR3, the DNA is TGTGCCACCAATCCCCACCCTCCCGGGACATATGCGGAAAAACTGTTTTTT.

The CDR3 bases are TGCAGCGTGGCGACAGGGTCGGATGAAAAACTGTTTTTT. Translated, it gives CSVATGSDEKLFF. This chain connects TRBV29-1 to TRBJ1-4, with 7 bases that match TRBD1. The junction had 7 bases not matched to a gene; V was cut back by 6 bases and J by 6 bases. The germline CDR1 and CDR2 sequences are SQVTM and ANQGSEA. CDR3 length: 13 amino acids.

The chain joins TRBV19 to TRBJ1-5; D is unclear. Germline CDR1 LNHDA, CDR2 SQIVND (reference sequence). Trimming cost V 3 bases and J 0 bases, with 6 bases left between them. The CDR3 consists of 14 residues. As DNA, the CDR3 is TGTGCCAGTAGTATCGGTATTAGCAATCAGCCCCAGCATTTT. Translating it yields CASSIGISNQPQHF.

The rearrangement uses TRBV13 and TRBJ2-1; the D gene is possibly TRBD1 (6 bases). This CDR3 spans 17 amino acids. V lost 2 bases to trimming and J lost 5 bases, with 19 bases between them. Germline V gives CDR1 PRHDT, CDR2 FYEKMQ (reference sequence). The CDR3 sequence: CASSLRFTGRLNNEQFF. The CDR3 DNA sequence: TGTGCCAGCAGCTTAAGGTTCACAGGGAGACTAAACAATGAGCAGTTCTTC.

The J gene is TRBJ1-4, the V gene TRBV2; tentative D call: TRBD1 (6 bases). The CDR3 has 14 amino acids. Looked up from germline, CDR1 is SNHLY and CDR2 is FYNNEI. V dropped 5 bases and J dropped 6 bases, with 13 bases sitting between them. The CDR3 protein is CASSSTGIHEKLFF. The CDR3 bases are TGTGCCAGCAGTTCGACAGGAATTCATGAAAAACTGTTTTTT. Using reference TRBV2 and TRBJ1-4 for the parts outside the CDR3, the full variable domain is EPEVTQTPSHQVTQMGQEVILRCVPISNHLYFYWYRQILGQKVEFLVSFYNNEISEKSEIFDDQFSVERPDGSNFTLKIRSTKLEDSAMYFCASSSTGIHEKLFFGSGTQLSVL.

This clone occurred a few times. This chain connects TRBV6-2 or TRBV6-3 to TRBJ2-3; 10 bases line up with TRBD2. Germline CDR1 MNHEY, CDR2 SVGEGT. There are 16 residues in the CDR3. J was trimmed by 1 base and V by 2 bases; bases with no gene match: 3. CDR3 loop: CASSYPGLAGTDTQYF. CDR3 nucleotide sequence: TGTGCCAGCAGTTACCCCGGACTAGCGGGCACAGATACGCAGTATTTT.

This chain joins TRBV5-5 and TRBJ1-1; 7 bases agree with TRBD1. The V gene end was trimmed by 2 bases and the J gene end by 1 base; junction bases not matched to a gene: 2. The germline gives CDR1 SGHKS, CDR2 YYEKEE (reference sequence). This CDR3 has 14 residues. The CDR3 DNA follows: TGTGCCAGCAGCTTACAGGGGACGAACACTGAAGCTTTCTTT. Translation: CASSLQGTNTEAFF.

J is TRBJ2-1 and V is TRBV9, with D possibly matching TRBD2 (6 bases). V was clipped by 4 bases and J by 4 bases, with 12 bases between them. Germline lookup yields CDR1 SGDLS and CDR2 YYNGEE. CDR3 length: 14 amino acids. In nucleotides, the CDR3 is TGTGCCAGCAGCCGTAGCGGCTCTTACAATGAGCAGTTCTTC. Its translation is CASSRSGSYNEQFF.

The chain links TRBV14 to TRBJ2-1; a possible D gene is TRBD2 (5 bases). V dropped 2 bases and J dropped 0 bases, with 11 bases sitting between them. CDR3 length: 16 amino acids. Germline values: CDR1 SGHDN, CDR2 FVKESK. The CDR3 sequence: CASSQFGGRSYNEQFF. In DNA, the CDR3 is TGTGCCAGCAGCCAATTTGGAGGACGCTCCTACAATGAGCAGTTCTTC.

This chain links TRBV5-4 with TRBJ2-6; no clear D gene. The germline V gene has CDR1 SGHNT and CDR2 YYREEE (reference sequence). Trimming removed 1 base from V and 1 base from J, with 15 bases in between. This CDR3 spans 18 amino acids. The CDR3 coding sequence is TGTGCCAGCAGCTTGCTGACATCCTCCGCGTCTGGGGCCAACGTCCTGACTTTC. It is translated as CASSLLTSSASGANVLTF.

The chain joins TRBV13 to TRBJ1-2; 10 bases match TRBD1. The CDR3 covers 15 residues. Germline V gene data show CDR1 as PRHDT and CDR2 as FYEKMQ (reference sequence). After removal of 6 bases from V and 11 bases from J, the junction contained 15 bases not matched to a gene. CDR3 sequence reads: CASSLATGTGERYTF. CDR3 nucleotide sequence: TGTGCCAGCAGTCTCGCAACCGGGACAGGGGAAAGATACACCTTC.

The chain joins TRBV28 to TRBJ1-5; 7 bases agree with TRBD1. Germline V gene sequence: CDR1 MDHEN, CDR2 SYDVKM. J gave up 6 bases and V 3 bases, and 8 bases lay outside the gene matches. This CDR3 is built from 15 residues. CDR3 nucleotide sequence: TGTGCCAGCAGTTTGACGACAGGGATAGTTCAGCCCCAGCATTTT. Residues: CASSLTTGIVQPQHF.

This clone occurred once. For the CDR3, the DNA is TGTGCCAGCAGCAAGGTCAGGGGGGACACCGGGGAGCTGTTTTTT. It encodes CASSKVRGDTGELFF. The rearrangement uses TRBV21-1 and TRBJ2-2; TRBD1 is the table's D call, not checked against the DNA. TRBV21-1 is classified as a pseudogene. The CDR3 covers 15 residues.

This clone was seen a single time. V usage is TRBV7-2 and J usage is TRBJ1-3; D uncertain. The CDR3 extends over 14 amino acids. In germline, CDR1 is SGHTA, CDR2 FQGNSA. Between the trimmed V and J ends, which lost 4 bases and 4 bases, there was a span of 11 bases. CDR3: CASSSPHLGNTIYF. In DNA form, the CDR3 reads TGTGCCAGCAGCTCCCCCCACTTGGGAAACACCATATATTTT. Variable domain in full (rest from reference TRBV7-2 and TRBJ1-3): GAGVSQSPSNKVTEKGKDVELRCDPISGHTALYWYRQSLGQGLEFLIYFQGNSAPDKSGLPSDRFSAERTGGSVSTLTIQRTQQEDSAVYLCASSSPHLGNTIYFGEGSWLTVV.

The chain has TRBV28 and TRBJ2-3, with 9 bases aligning to TRBD1. V was clipped by 6 bases and J by 0 bases; unmatched bases: 7. The CDR3 runs 16 residues. Germline CDR1 is MDHEN and CDR2 is SYDVKM. CDR3 sequence reads: CASRKYRGLSTDTQYF. The CDR3 coding sequence is TGTGCCAGCAGAAAATACAGGGGGCTGAGCACAGATACGCAGTATTTT.

In its sample, this clone was seen once. The chain is built from TRBV5-1 and TRBJ2-7; 11 bases fit TRBD2. V lost 4 bases to trimming and J lost 4 bases; unmatched junction nucleotides: 7. CDR1 is SGHRS and CDR2 is YFSETQ in the germline V gene. The CDR3 covers 15 residues. CDR3 in DNA: TGCGCCAGCAGCCGCTCTAGCGGGGGGATGTACGAGCAGTACTTC. It translates to CASSRSSGGMYEQYF.

The chain employs TRBV19 and TRBJ2-7, with TRBD2 as a possible D gene (7 bases). Germline CDR1 and CDR2: LNHDA and SQIVND (reference sequence). V lost 5 bases and J 5 bases, leaving 16 bases between the germline ends. This CDR3 is built from 14 residues. The CDR3, as DNA: TGTGCCAGTAGTCCCCTGGGGGGGCCAGACGAGCAGTACTTC. Residues: CASSPLGGPDEQYF. Full variable domain (rest looked up from reference TRBV19 and TRBJ2-7): DGGITQSPKYLFRKEGQNVTLSCEQNLNHDAMYWYRQDPGQGLRLIYYSQIVNDFQKGDIAEGYSVSREKKESFPLTVTSAQKNPTAFYLCASSPLGGPDEQYFGPGTRLTVT.

In nucleotides, the CDR3 is TGTGCCAGCAGTGAAATATTGAACTATGGCTACACCTTC. Its protein is CASSEILNYGYTF. V gene TRBV6-1 combines with J gene TRBJ1-2; D is undetermined. The CDR3 consists of 13 residues. Germline V gene data show CDR1 as MNHNS and CDR2 as SASEGT. V was clipped by 2 bases and J by 2 bases, with 6 bases between them.

J is TRBJ2-3 and V is TRBV28; 11 bases map to TRBD2. The germline CDR1 and CDR2 sequences are MDHEN and SYDVKM. With V trimmed by 8 bases and J by 3 bases, 13 bases remained unmatched. This CDR3 comprises 17 residues. The DNA of the CDR3 is TGTGCCAGCGGACGTAGCGGGAGGGCCAGAGGAACAGATACGCAGTATTTT. Its protein product is CASGRSGRARGTDTQYF. Complete variable domain (other parts from reference TRBV28 and TRBJ2-3): DVKVTQSSRYLVKRTGEKVFLECVQDMDHENMFWYRQDPGLGLRLIYFSYDVKMKEKGDIPEGYSVSREKKERFSLILESASTNQTSMYLCASGRSGRARGTDTQYFGPGTRLTVL.

The chain employs TRBV3-1 (or the pseudogene TRBV3-2) and TRBJ1-4, with 7 bases that match TRBD1. Losses at the gene ends were 4 bases for V and 8 bases for J; bases not matched to a gene: 7. The CDR3 has 14 amino acids. The germline gives CDR1 LGHDT, CDR2 YNNKEL (reference sequence). The CDR3 bases are TGTGCCAGCAGCCTTGGGACAGCTCGGGAAAAACTGTTTTTT. Translation gives CASSLGTAREKLFF.

The CDR3 reads CASSEGQGNNYGYTF. CDR3 DNA sequence: TGTGCCAGCAGCGAGGGACAGGGGAATAACTATGGCTACACCTTC. V usage is TRBV9 and J usage is TRBJ1-2, with 10 bases lining up with TRBD1. Germline values: CDR1 SGDLS, CDR2 YYNGEE. The CDR3 totals 15 residues. With V trimmed by 3 bases and J by 1 base, 3 bases remained unmatched.

The chain links TRBV7-3 to TRBJ2-2; 8 nucleotides line up with TRBD2. Germline V CDR1 and CDR2: SGHTA, FQGTGA. This CDR3 is 18 amino acids long. Germline trimming cut 4 bases from V and 4 bases from J; bases unmatched to any gene: 14. CDR3 protein: CASSSGRYSGAPTGELFF. CDR3 sequence (DNA): TGTGCCAGCAGCTCGGGCAGATATAGCGGGGCCCCCACCGGGGAGCTGTTTTTT.

This clone has just one count. The chain couples TRBV3-1 (or the pseudogene TRBV3-2) to TRBJ2-1; 15 bases line up with TRBD2. The CDR3 loop spans 16 amino acids. CDR1 is LGHDT and CDR2 is YNNKEL in the germline V gene (reference sequence). V lost 6 bases, J lost 6 bases, and 6 bases stayed unmatched. The CDR3 reads CASSSRTSGGANEQFF. The CDR3 nucleotides read TGTGCCAGCAGTAGTAGGACTAGCGGGGGGGCCAATGAGCAGTTCTTC.

The chain combines TRBV19 with TRBJ1-2; TRBD1 agrees at 8 bases. The germline V gene encodes CDR1 LNHDA and CDR2 SQIVND (reference sequence). V shed 6 bases and J 0 bases; nucleotides not matched to a gene: 27. There are 22 residues in the CDR3. For the CDR3, the DNA is TGTGCCAGTAGACGATCCGGGACAGGTGTTGTTTCCGGCCATGTAACTAACTATGGCTACACCTTC. Translated, it gives CASRRSGTGVVSGHVTNYGYTF.

This chain uses TRBV5-5 with TRBJ2-5; 7 bases are a match to TRBD1. The junction had 5 bases not matched to a gene; V was cut back by 4 bases and J by 2 bases. The CDR3 is made up of 14 amino acids. In germline, CDR1 is SGHKS, CDR2 YYEKEE (reference sequence). The DNA of the CDR3 is TGTGCCAGCAGCGTACCGGGACAGCAAGAGACCCAGTACTTC. Translated: CASSVPGQQETQYF.

The chain couples TRBV5-1 to TRBJ1-1; no firm D call. Trimming removed 6 bases from V and 1 base from J, with 13 bases in between. Germline lookup yields CDR1 SGHRS and CDR2 YFSETQ. This CDR3 has 14 amino acids. CDR3 coding DNA: TGCGCCAGCACCCTTGCCGCGGCGAACACTGAAGCTTTCTTT. Translation: CASTLAAANTEAFF.

The rearrangement links TRBV11-2 to TRBJ2-2, with a tentative D call TRBD1 (6 bases). V was clipped by 6 bases and J by 3 bases, with 17 bases between them. Germline CDR1 reads SGHAT; CDR2 reads FQNNGV. The CDR3 length is 16 residues. The CDR3 is CASRGSGGVDTGELFF. The CDR3 nucleotides are TGTGCCAGCAGGGGTAGTGGGGGCGTGGACACCGGGGAGCTGTTTTTT.

The V gene is TRBV11-2, the J gene TRBJ1-1, with D maybe TRBD1 (5 bases). The CDR3 runs 15 residues. Germline CDR1 and CDR2: SGHAT and FQNNGV. Trimming took off 5 bases at V and 0 bases at J, with 13 bases between the two ends. The CDR3 nucleotides read TGTGCCAGCAGCCTCGGTCGGGGGATGAACACTGAAGCTTTCTTT. Protein: CASSLGRGMNTEAFF.

The rearrangement uses TRBV25-1 and TRBJ1-1, with D tentatively TRBD1 (5 bases). The V end was cut by 7 bases, the J end by 3 bases, with 12 bases between. Per the germline V gene, CDR1 is MGHDK and CDR2 is SYGVNS. CDR3 length equals 13 residues. CDR3: CASTAGVDTEAFF. In DNA, the CDR3 is TGTGCCAGCACCGCGGGGGTAGACACTGAAGCTTTCTTT.

The chain has TRBV27 and TRBJ1-4; D is perhaps TRBD1 (6 bases). This CDR3 is 16 amino acids long. Trimming cost V 0 bases and J 8 bases, with 16 bases left between them. Germline lookup yields CDR1 MNHEY and CDR2 SMNVEV (reference sequence). CDR3 protein: CASSLSGTGSREKLFF. CDR3 coding DNA: TGTGCCAGCAGTTTATCGGGCACAGGGAGCCGAGAAAAACTGTTTTTT.

This clone was seen only once. This chain links TRBV7-2 with TRBJ1-5, with 10 bases fitting TRBD1. The CDR3 is made up of 17 amino acids. The V gene's germline CDR1 is SGHTA and CDR2 FQGNSA. V shed 1 base and J 7 bases; nucleotides not matched to a gene: 10. The CDR3 loop reads CASSLEGQGLRDQPQHF. The CDR3 DNA sequence: TGTGCCAGCAGCTTAGAGGGACAGGGGCTACGAGACCAGCCCCAGCATTTT.

With regard to this clone: Other DNA variants within this sample encode the same CDR3. This chain connects TRBV6-5 to TRBJ2-5, with 8 positions matching TRBD2. In germline, CDR1 is MNHEY, CDR2 SVGAGI. The CDR3 contains 13 residues. V dropped 6 bases and J dropped 0; count of bases not matched to a gene: 0. Here the CDR3 reads CASRAGDQETQYF. In nucleotides, the CDR3 is TGTGCCAGCAGAGCGGGGGACCAAGAGACCCAGTACTTC.